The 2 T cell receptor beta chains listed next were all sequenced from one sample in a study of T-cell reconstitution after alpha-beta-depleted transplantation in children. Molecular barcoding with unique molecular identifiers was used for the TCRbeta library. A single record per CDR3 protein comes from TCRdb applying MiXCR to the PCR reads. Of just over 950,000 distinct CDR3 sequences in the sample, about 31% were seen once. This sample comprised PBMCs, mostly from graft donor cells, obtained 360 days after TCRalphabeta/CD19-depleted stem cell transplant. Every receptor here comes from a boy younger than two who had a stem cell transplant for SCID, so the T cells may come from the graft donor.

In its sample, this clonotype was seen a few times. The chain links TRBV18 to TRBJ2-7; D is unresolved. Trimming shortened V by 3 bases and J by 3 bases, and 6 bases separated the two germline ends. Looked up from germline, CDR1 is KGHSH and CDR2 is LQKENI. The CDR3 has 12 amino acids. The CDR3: CASSPGYYEQYF. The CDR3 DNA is TGTGCCAGCTCACCCGGATACTACGAGCAGTACTTC.

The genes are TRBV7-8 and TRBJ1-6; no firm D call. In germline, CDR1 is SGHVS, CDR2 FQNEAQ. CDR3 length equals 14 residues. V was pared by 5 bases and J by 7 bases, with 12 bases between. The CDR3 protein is CASSPAKGNSPLHF. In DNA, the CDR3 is TGTGCCAGCAGCCCCGCCAAAGGGAATTCACCCCTCCACTTT.